Listed below are T cell receptor beta chains from one sample, sequenced in a study of Ad26.COV2.S vaccination and SARS-CoV-2 variants. TCRdb's copy holds only in-frame clones and misses some; the assay was immunoSEQ multiplex PCR. The sample shows about 400,000 clones, around 93% of them seen only once. The material was peripheral blood, obtained in a trial of Ad26.COV2.S vaccine versus placebo. These receptors all stem from a person aged 18-65 years who received the Ad26.COV2.S COVID-19 vaccine or a placebo. CDR3s include the opening cysteine and the closing phenylalanine or tryptophan. Each record gives: CDR3 length, V gene, J gene, clone size, D gene, CDR3 protein, CDR3 DNA. D genes are given only for firm matches. Expanded clones get a size class; other rows say once, few or many, or leave the size out.

14	TRBV19	TRBJ2-1	NA	NA	CASSIFGGNNEQFF	TGTGCCAGTAGTATATTCGGCGGGAATAATGAGCAGTTCTTC
12	TRBV6-2/TRBV6-3	TRBJ1-5	NA	NA	CASSVYFQPQHF	TGTGCCAGCAGTGTCTATTTTCAGCCCCAGCATTTT
15	TRBV7-2	TRBJ2-5	NA	TRBD1	CASSPGQSVLETQYF	TGTGCCAGCAGCCCGGGACAGTCAGTCCTAGAGACCCAGTACTTC
13	TRBV7-2	TRBJ1-4	NA	NA	CASRRGGNEKLFF	TGTGCCAGCAGACGAGGGGGTAATGAAAAACTGTTTTTT
14	TRBV3-1/TRBV3-2	TRBJ2-7	NA	NA	CASSRGTTYYEQYF	TGTGCCAGCAGTCGGGGGACGACGTACTACGAGCAGTACTTC
13	TRBV3-1/TRBV3-2	TRBJ2-7	NA	TRBD2	CASSQEGGYEQYF	TGTGCCAGCAGCCAAGAGGGAGGGTACGAGCAGTACTTC
14	TRBV28	TRBJ1-2	NA	NA	CASSQGRVNYGYTF	TGTGCCAGCAGTCAGGGACGGGTAAACTATGGCTACACCTTC
13	TRBV18	TRBJ2-1	NA	NA	CASSPPSGNEQFF	TGTGCCAGCTCACCACCGTCGGGCAATGAGCAGTTCTTC
14	TRBV5-6	TRBJ2-2	NA	NA	CASSIRGGGGELFF	TGTGCCAGCAGTATTAGAGGAGGGGGCGGGGAGCTGTTTTTT
14	TRBV5-6	TRBJ2-7	NA	NA	CASSLGGDSYEQYF	TGTGCCAGCAGCTTGGGTGGGGACTCCTACGAGCAGTACTTC
12	TRBV29-1	TRBJ1-1	NA	NA	CSVSDLNTEAFF	TGCAGCGTTTCTGATCTGAACACTGAAGCTTTCTTT
13	TRBV9	TRBJ1-1	NA	NA	CASSPGVGTEAFF	TGTGCCAGCAGCCCAGGGGTGGGCACTGAAGCTTTCTTT
15	TRBV6-2/TRBV6-3	TRBJ1-2	NA	NA	CASSFTLQINYGYTF	TGTGCCAGCAGTTTTACCTTACAGATTAACTATGGCTACACCTTC
17	TRBV27	TRBJ2-6	NA	TRBD1	CASSFSQGSSGANVLTF	TGTGCCAGCAGTTTCTCACAGGGGAGCTCCGGGGCCAACGTCCTGACTTTC
18	TRBV27	TRBJ2-3	NA	NA	CASSLFGHIAGGTDTQYF	TGTGCCAGCAGTTTATTCGGACACATAGCCGGGGGCACAGATACGCAGTATTTT
12	TRBV19	TRBJ2-7	few	NA	CASSWGNYEQYF	TGTGCCAGTTCCTGGGGGAACTACGAGCAGTACTTC
15	TRBV7-2	TRBJ1-4	NA	TRBD1	CASSIRTGPREKLFF	TGTGCCAGCAGCATTCGGACAGGCCCAAGGGAAAAACTGTTTTTT
18	TRBV24-1	TRBJ1-1	once	TRBD1	CATSDFPGTGGGDTEAFF	TGTGCCACCAGTGATTTCCCCGGGACAGGGGGCGGGGACACTGAAGCTTTCTTT
12	TRBV7-9	TRBJ2-7	few	NA	CASSLVPDEQYF	TGTGCCAGCAGCTTAGTCCCCGACGAGCAGTACTTC
15	TRBV7-2	TRBJ2-7	NA	TRBD1	CASSPSGTGTYEQYF	TGTGCCAGCAGTCCATCCGGGACAGGGACCTACGAGCAGTACTTC
13	TRBV6-5	TRBJ2-7	NA	NA	CASSFTGSGEQYF	TGTGCCAGCAGTTTCACGGGGTCGGGAGAGCAGTACTTC
15	TRBV6-5	TRBJ1-2	NA	NA	CASRRREWPNYGYTF	TGTGCCAGCAGGAGGCGCGAATGGCCCAACTATGGCTACACCTTC
14	TRBV10-2	TRBJ1-6	NA	NA	CASSLIRGSSPLHF	TGCGCCAGCAGTCTGATTAGGGGGTCTTCACCCCTCCACTTT
15	TRBV9	TRBJ1-1	NA	NA	CASSVGINMNTEAFF	TGTGCCAGCAGCGTAGGAATAAATATGAACACTGAAGCTTTCTTT
15	TRBV9	TRBJ2-1	NA	TRBD1	CASSGRQGGYNEQFF	TGTGCCAGCAGCGGAAGACAGGGCGGCTACAATGAGCAGTTCTTC
15	TRBV6-1	TRBJ2-7	NA	TRBD1	CASSEPRDSAYEQYF	TGTGCCAGCAGTGAACCCCGGGACAGCGCCTACGAGCAGTACTTC
15	TRBV7-9	TRBJ2-5	once	TRBD1	CASSTGQAVPETQYF	TGTGCCAGCAGCACCGGACAGGCGGTCCCAGAGACCCAGTACTTC
18	TRBV27	TRBJ2-3	once	TRBD2	CASSRGTSGGASTDTQYF	TGTGCCAGCAGTCGAGGGACTAGCGGGGGGGCTAGCACAGATACGCAGTATTTT
14	TRBV4-3	TRBJ1-2	NA	NA	CASSQGRINYGYTF	TGCGCCAGCAGCCAAGGTCGGATTAACTATGGCTACACCTTC
15	TRBV6-2/TRBV6-3	TRBJ2-2	once	NA	CASSLGGGRGGELFF	TGTGCCAGCAGTCTTGGAGGGGGGCGCGGCGGGGAGCTGTTTTTT
14	TRBV14	TRBJ1-4	NA	NA	CASSRHGFNEKLFF	TGTGCCAGCAGCCGACACGGTTTTAATGAAAAACTGTTTTTT
17	TRBV18	TRBJ2-1	NA	TRBD2	CASSPTVLTSGDNEQFF	TGTGCCAGCTCACCAACCGTGTTGACTAGCGGGGACAATGAGCAGTTCTTC
15	TRBV29-1	TRBJ2-3	NA	TRBD2	CSVVLAVSSTDTQYF	TGCAGCGTAGTACTAGCGGTCTCTAGCACAGATACGCAGTATTTT
18	TRBV28	TRBJ2-2	NA	NA	CASSLFAMGRINTGELFF	TGTGCCAGCAGTTTATTTGCTATGGGACGGATAAACACCGGGGAGCTGTTTTTT
14	TRBV10-3	TRBJ2-7	NA	TRBD1	CATYPPGQGYEQYF	TGTGCCACTTACCCGCCGGGACAGGGGTACGAGCAGTACTTC
13	TRBV12-3/TRBV12-4	TRBJ1-2	NA	TRBD1	CASSMDRGYGYTF	TGTGCCAGCAGTATGGACAGGGGTTATGGCTACACCTTC
14	TRBV18	TRBJ1-4	NA	TRBD1	CASSPGQAGEKLFF	TGTGCCAGCTCCCCGGGACAGGCGGGGGAAAAACTGTTTTTT
16	TRBV14	TRBJ1-2	NA	TRBD1	CASSQNSGGIHYGYTF	TGTGCCAGCAGCCAGAACTCAGGGGGCATACACTATGGCTACACCTTC
19	TRBV11-3	TRBJ2-3	NA	TRBD2	CASRLGEVGSGGPTDTQYF	TGTGCCAGCAGGCTTGGCGAGGTTGGTAGCGGGGGACCCACAGATACGCAGTATTTT
19	TRBV5-1	TRBJ2-7	NA	TRBD1	CASSLRGADGTGAKYEQYF	TGCGCCAGCAGCTTGAGGGGGGCCGACGGGACAGGGGCGAAATACGAGCAGTACTTC
16	TRBV27	TRBJ1-6	NA	NA	CASSRQFPSYNSPLHF	TGTGCCAGCAGTCGACAGTTCCCCTCCTATAATTCACCCCTCCACTTT
12	TRBV10-3	TRBJ2-7	NA	NA	CAIGSDRYEQYF	TGTGCCATCGGGTCTGACCGCTACGAGCAGTACTTC
13	TRBV18	TRBJ2-5	NA	TRBD1	CASGTGVQETQYF	TGTGCCAGCGGGACAGGCGTACAAGAGACCCAGTACTTC
14	TRBV27	TRBJ2-7	NA	NA	CASSSRPTLGEQYF	TGTGCCAGCAGTTCCCGTCCGACCCTAGGCGAGCAGTACTTC
16	TRBV5-6	TRBJ1-3	few	NA	CASSSRGGIQGNTIYF	TGTGCCAGCAGCTCCCGGGGGGGAATTCAGGGAAACACCATATATTTT
16	TRBV5-1	TRBJ2-2	few	NA	CASSFPRSANTGELFF	TGCGCCAGCAGCTTCCCTCGAAGCGCGAACACCGGGGAGCTGTTTTTT
17	TRBV28	TRBJ1-2	NA	TRBD1	CASSLLRRDRGRYGYTF	TGTGCCAGCAGTTTATTGCGCCGGGACAGGGGGCGGTATGGCTACACCTTC
15	TRBV7-2	TRBJ2-5	once	TRBD2	CASSLARESQETQYF	TGTGCCAGCAGCTTAGCGCGGGAGAGCCAAGAGACCCAGTACTTC